Listed below are T cell receptor beta chains from one sample, sequenced in a study of T cells and Merkel cell carcinoma outcomes. The protocol was immunoSEQ multiplex PCR, while the TCRdb copy is restricted to in-frame clones and leaves out a portion. Among 4,000 to 6,000 clones, approximately 85% were seen once, and the ten largest hold 5.2%. Sequenced: tumor tissue from Merkel cell carcinoma. Receptors originate from a human donor with Merkel cell carcinoma. The CDR3 runs from the conserved cysteine through the conserved F or W. A D gene is named only where the DNA matches it firmly. The size field is filled for only some rows; it gives once, few, many or a size class.

J: TRBJ1-5
D: -
size: -
V: TRBV19
CDR3: CASSIQQVLSNQPQHF
DNA: TGTGCCAGTAGTATACAACAGGTCCTCAGCAATCAGCCCCAGCATTTT

J: TRBJ2-7
D: TRBD2
size: -
V: TRBV5-1
CDR3: CASSFVGGGNYEQYF
DNA: TGCGCCAGCAGCTTTGTTGGCGGGGGGAACTACGAGCAGTACTTC

J: TRBJ1-6
D: -
size: -
V: TRBV5-1
CDR3: CASSLGISSPYNSPLHF
DNA: TGCGCCAGCAGCTTGGGTATTTCCTCTCCCTATAATTCACCTCTCCACTTT

J: TRBJ1-1
D: -
size: -
V: TRBV6-5
CDR3: CASSYEGNTEAFF
DNA: TGTGCCAGCAGTTACGAGGGTAACACTGAAGCTTTCTTT

J: TRBJ1-6
D: TRBD1
size: -
V: TRBV4-3
CDR3: CASSQERPGGSYNSPLHF
DNA: TGCGCCAGCAGCCAAGAAAGGCCAGGGGGCAGTTATAATTCACCCCTCCACTTT

J: TRBJ1-1
D: -
size: -
V: TRBV5-1
CDR3: CASSLALTGTLNTEAFF
DNA: TGCGCCAGCAGCTTGGCCCTCACAGGGACCCTGAACACTGAAGCTTTCTTT

J: TRBJ1-5
D: -
size: -
V: TRBV30
CDR3: CAWSSSLGRLQPQHF
DNA: TGTGCCTGGAGTTCGAGCCTGGGGCGCCTTCAGCCCCAGCATTTT

J: TRBJ2-5
D: TRBD2
size: -
V: TRBV5-1
CDR3: CASSPAQVLAGTQETQYF
DNA: TGCGCCAGCAGCCCCGCGCAGGTACTAGCGGGGACCCAAGAGACCCAGTACTTC

J: TRBJ2-5
D: TRBD2
size: -
V: TRBV7-6
CDR3: CASSLVSRGGHLETQYF
DNA: TGTGCCAGCAGCTTAGTCTCGCGGGGGGGTCACTTGGAGACCCAGTACTTC

J: TRBJ2-7
D: -
size: -
V: TRBV10-3
CDR3: CAISEGIGTYEQYF
DNA: TGTGCCATCTCCGAGGGCATCGGAACCTACGAGCAGTACTTC

J: TRBJ2-1
D: -
size: -
V: TRBV9
CDR3: CVSSATSEQFF
DNA: TGTGTCAGCAGCGCCACTAGCGAGCAGTTCTTC

J: TRBJ2-3
D: -
size: -
V: TRBV19
CDR3: CASSTLAGDTQYF
DNA: TGTGCCAGTAGTACCCTCGCGGGAGATACGCAGTATTTT

J: TRBJ1-2
D: -
size: -
V: TRBV6-5
CDR3: CASIPAPGGNGYTF
DNA: TGTGCCAGCATCCCCGCCCCCGGGGGAAATGGCTACACCTTC

J: TRBJ2-5
D: -
size: -
V: TRBV7-9
CDR3: CASRDRRETQYF
DNA: TGTGCCAGCAGGGACCGTAGGGAGACCCAGTACTTC

J: TRBJ1-2
D: TRBD1
size: -
V: TRBV9
CDR3: CASSVDLATTGGDYGYTF
DNA: TGTGCCAGCAGCGTAGACCTTGCGACGACAGGGGGAGACTATGGCTACACCTTC

J: TRBJ1-4
D: TRBD1
size: -
V: TRBV5-1
CDR3: CASSTDRTEEKLFF
DNA: TGCGCCAGCAGCACGGACAGGACGGAGGAAAAACTGTTTTTT

J: TRBJ1-3
D: TRBD1
size: -
V: TRBV5-4
CDR3: CASSFTGGGGNTIYF
DNA: TGTGCCAGCAGCTTTACAGGGGGTGGGGGAAACACCATATATTTT

J: TRBJ2-3
D: -
size: few
V: TRBV5-1
CDR3: CASSFPEQVEDTQYF
DNA: TGCGCCAGCAGCTTTCCGGAACAGGTGGAAGATACGCAGTATTTT

J: TRBJ2-3
D: TRBD2
size: -
V: TRBV7-9
CDR3: CASSLLGTSGSATDTQYF
DNA: TGTGCCAGCAGCTTACTGGGGACTAGCGGGAGTGCGACAGATACGCAGTATTTT

J: TRBJ1-6
D: -
size: once
V: TRBV10-2
CDR3: CASSGRGSPLHF
DNA: TGCGCCAGCAGTGGCCGAGGGTCACCCCTCCACTTT

J: TRBJ1-2
D: -
size: -
V: TRBV7-2
CDR3: CASSFGRTGHQRGYGYTF
DNA: TGTGCCAGCAGCTTTGGGAGAACGGGACATCAGAGGGGGTATGGCTACACCTTC

J: TRBJ2-3
D: -
size: -
V: TRBV18
CDR3: CASSPPRGGRTDTQYF
DNA: TGTGCCAGCTCGCCACCCCGTGGGGGGAGGACAGATACGCAGTATTTT

J: TRBJ1-5
D: -
size: -
V: TRBV18
CDR3: CASSPEGLSNQPQHF
DNA: TGTGCCAGCTCACCCGAAGGTTTGAGCAATCAGCCCCAGCATTTT

J: TRBJ2-3
D: -
size: -
V: TRBV4-2
CDR3: CASSQEPGDRYTDTQYF
DNA: TGTGCCAGCAGCCAAGAACCAGGGGATCGATACACAGATACGCAGTATTTT

J: TRBJ2-3
D: TRBD2
size: -
V: TRBV9
CDR3: CASSDGTNGSRTDTQYF
DNA: TGTGCCAGCAGCGACGGGACTAACGGGTCTCGCACAGATACGCAGTATTTT

J: TRBJ1-4
D: -
size: -
V: TRBV5-1
CDR3: CASRTQGLPNEKLFF
DNA: TGCGCCAGCAGGACCCAGGGGTTACCTAATGAAAAACTGTTTTTT

J: TRBJ2-2
D: -
size: -
V: TRBV12-2
CDR3: CASRPTSPAGELFF
DNA: TGTGCAAGTCGCCCCACATCGCCAGCCGGGGAGCTGTTTTTT

J: TRBJ1-2
D: -
size: -
V: TRBV6-5
CDR3: CASSYSPASYGYTF
DNA: TGTGCCAGCAGTTACTCGCCGGCTTCCTATGGCTACACCTTC

J: TRBJ2-1
D: TRBD2
size: -
V: TRBV18
CDR3: CASSPSGSALIEQFF
DNA: TGTGCCAGCTCACCTAGCGGGAGTGCCCTAATCGAGCAGTTCTTC